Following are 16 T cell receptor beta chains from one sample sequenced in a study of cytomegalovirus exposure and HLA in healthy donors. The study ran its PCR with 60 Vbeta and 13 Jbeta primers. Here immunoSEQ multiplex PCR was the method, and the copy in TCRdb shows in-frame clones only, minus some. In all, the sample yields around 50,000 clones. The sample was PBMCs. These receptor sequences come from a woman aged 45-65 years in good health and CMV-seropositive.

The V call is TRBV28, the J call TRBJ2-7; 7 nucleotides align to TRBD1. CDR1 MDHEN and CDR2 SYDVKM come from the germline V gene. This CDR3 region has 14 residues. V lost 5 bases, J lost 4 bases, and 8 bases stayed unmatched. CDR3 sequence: CASSASTGRYEQYF. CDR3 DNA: TGTGCCAGCAGTGCCTCGACAGGGCGGTACGAGCAGTACTTC.

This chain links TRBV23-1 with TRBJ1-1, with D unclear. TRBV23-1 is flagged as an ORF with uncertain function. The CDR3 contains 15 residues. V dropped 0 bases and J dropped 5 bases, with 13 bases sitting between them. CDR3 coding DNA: TGCGCCAGCAGTCAATCGAATAAAGGCGGAACTGAAGCTTTCTTT. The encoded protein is CASSQSNKGGTEAFF.

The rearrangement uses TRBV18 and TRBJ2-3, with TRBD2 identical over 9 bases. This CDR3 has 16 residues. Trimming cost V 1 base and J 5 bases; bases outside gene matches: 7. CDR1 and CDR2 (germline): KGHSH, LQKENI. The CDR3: CASSPRREGTRDTQYF. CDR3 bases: TGTGCCAGCTCACCACGGCGGGAGGGGACAAGAGATACGCAGTATTTT.

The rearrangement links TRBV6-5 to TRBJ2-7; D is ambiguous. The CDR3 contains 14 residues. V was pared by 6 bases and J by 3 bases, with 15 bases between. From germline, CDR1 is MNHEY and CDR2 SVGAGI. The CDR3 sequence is CASRLDLAGYEQYF. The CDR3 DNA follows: TGTGCCAGCAGACTCGACTTGGCCGGCTACGAGCAGTACTTC.

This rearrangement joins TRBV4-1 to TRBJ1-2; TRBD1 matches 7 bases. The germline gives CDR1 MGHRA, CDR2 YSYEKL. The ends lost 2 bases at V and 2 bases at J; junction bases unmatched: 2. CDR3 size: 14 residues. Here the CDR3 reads CASSQPDRNYGYTF. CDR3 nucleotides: TGCGCCAGCAGCCAACCGGACAGGAACTATGGCTACACCTTC.

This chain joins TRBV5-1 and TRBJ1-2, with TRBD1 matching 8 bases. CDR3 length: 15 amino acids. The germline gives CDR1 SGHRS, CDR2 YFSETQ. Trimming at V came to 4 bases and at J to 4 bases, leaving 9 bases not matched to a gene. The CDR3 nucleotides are TGCGCCAGCAGCCCAGCGACAGGGGCCGTCTATGGCTACACCTTC. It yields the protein CASSPATGAVYGYTF.

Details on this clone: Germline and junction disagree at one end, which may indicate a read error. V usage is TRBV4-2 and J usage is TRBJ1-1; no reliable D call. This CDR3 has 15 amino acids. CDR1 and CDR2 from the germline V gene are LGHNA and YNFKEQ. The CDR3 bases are TGTGCCAGCAGCCAAGATACGGGGTGGAACAGTGAAGCTTTCTTT. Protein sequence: CASSQDTGWNSEAFF.

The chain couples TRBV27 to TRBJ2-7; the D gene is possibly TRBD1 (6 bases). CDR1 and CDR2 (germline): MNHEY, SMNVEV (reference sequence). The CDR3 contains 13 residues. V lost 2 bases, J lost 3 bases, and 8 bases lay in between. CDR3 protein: CASSLKGVYEQYF. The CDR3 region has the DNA TGTGCCAGCAGTTTAAAGGGGGTCTACGAGCAGTACTTC.

CDR3 protein: CASGENEKLFF. The DNA of the CDR3 is TGTGCCAGCGGGGAGAATGAAAAACTGTTTTTT. V gene TRBV2 combines with J gene TRBJ1-4; D is unclear. V shed 8 bases and J shed 5 bases, with 6 bases lying between them. The CDR3 has 11 residues. Germline CDR1 reads SNHLY; CDR2 reads FYNNEI.

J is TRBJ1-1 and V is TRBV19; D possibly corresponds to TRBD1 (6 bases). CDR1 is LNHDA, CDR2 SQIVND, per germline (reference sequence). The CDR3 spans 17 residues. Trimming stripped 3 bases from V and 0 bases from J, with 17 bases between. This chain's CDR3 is CASSIWSGGQMNTEAFF. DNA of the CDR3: TGTGCCAGTAGTATTTGGTCGGGGGGCCAAATGAACACTGAAGCTTTCTTT.

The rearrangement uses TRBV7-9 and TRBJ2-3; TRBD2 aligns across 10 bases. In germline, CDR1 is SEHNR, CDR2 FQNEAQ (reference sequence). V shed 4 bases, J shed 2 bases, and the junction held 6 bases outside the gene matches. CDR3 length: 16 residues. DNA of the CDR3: TGTGCCAGCAGCTCTAGCGGGGGCTTTCACACAGATACGCAGTATTTT. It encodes CASSSSGGFHTDTQYF.

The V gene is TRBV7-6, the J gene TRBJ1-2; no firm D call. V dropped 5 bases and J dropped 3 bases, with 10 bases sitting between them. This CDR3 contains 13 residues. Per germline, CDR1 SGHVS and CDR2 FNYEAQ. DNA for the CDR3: TGTGCCAGCAGCGCACGAGGAGACTATGGCTACACCTTC. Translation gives CASSARGDYGYTF.

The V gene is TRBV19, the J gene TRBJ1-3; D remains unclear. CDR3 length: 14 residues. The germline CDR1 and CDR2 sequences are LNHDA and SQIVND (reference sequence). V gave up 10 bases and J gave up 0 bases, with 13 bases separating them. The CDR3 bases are TGTGCCACCAGACCGGGAACCTCTGGAAACACCATATATTTT. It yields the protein CATRPGTSGNTIYF.

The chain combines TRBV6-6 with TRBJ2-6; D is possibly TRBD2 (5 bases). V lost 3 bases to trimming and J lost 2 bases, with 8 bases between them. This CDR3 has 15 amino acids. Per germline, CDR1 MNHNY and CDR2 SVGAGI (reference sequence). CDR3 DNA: TGTGCCAGCAGTTATCCGGAGGCTGGGGCCAACGTCCTGACTTTC. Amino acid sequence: CASSYPEAGANVLTF.

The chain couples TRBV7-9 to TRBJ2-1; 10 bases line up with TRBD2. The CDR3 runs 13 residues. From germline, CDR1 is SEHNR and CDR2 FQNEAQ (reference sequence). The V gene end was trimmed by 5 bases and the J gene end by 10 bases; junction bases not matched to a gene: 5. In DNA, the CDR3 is TGTGCCAGCAGCCCATCGGGACTAGCGGAGCAGTTCTTC. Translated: CASSPSGLAEQFF.

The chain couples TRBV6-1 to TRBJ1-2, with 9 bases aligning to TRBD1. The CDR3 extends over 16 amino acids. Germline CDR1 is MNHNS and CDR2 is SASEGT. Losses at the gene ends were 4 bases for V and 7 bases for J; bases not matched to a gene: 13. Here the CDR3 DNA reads TGTGCCAGCAGTGCCCAAGGACAGGGGCCGACCGGTGGCTACACCTTC. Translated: CASSAQGQGPTGGYTF.